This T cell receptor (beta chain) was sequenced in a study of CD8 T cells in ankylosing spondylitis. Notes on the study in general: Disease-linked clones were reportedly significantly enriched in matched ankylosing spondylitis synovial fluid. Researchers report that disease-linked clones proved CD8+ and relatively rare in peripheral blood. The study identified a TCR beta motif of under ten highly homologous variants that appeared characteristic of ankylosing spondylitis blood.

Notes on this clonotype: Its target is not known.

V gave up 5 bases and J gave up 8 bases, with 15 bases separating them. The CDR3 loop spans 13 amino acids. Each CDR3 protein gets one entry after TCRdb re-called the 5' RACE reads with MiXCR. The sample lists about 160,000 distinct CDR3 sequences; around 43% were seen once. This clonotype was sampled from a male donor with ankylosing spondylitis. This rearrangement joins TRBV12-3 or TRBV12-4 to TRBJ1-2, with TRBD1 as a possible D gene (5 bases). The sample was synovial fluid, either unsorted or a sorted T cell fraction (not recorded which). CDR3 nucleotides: TGTGCCAGCAGTCGTTTCGGGGGTTTAGGCTACACCTTC. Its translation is CASSRFGGLGYTF.